These 32 T cell receptor beta chains originate from one sample sequenced in a study of blood T cells in healthy people across ages. It was with a sample-barcoded 5' primer and a J-beta primer mix that a second PCR of about 7 to 12 cycles was run. MiXCR, run by TCRdb on the 5' RACE reads, gives a single entry per CDR3 protein. The repertoire holds 650,000 to 800,000 distinct CDR3 sequences, approximately 44% seen once, with roughly 19% in the top ten. Sequencing input: blood. Every receptor here comes from a man aged 60-69 years in good health.

V and J are TRBV20-1 and TRBJ2-1; D possibly corresponds to TRBD2 (6 bases). This CDR3 has 12 amino acids. CDR1 is DFQATT, CDR2 SNEGSKA, per germline (reference sequence). V was pared by 2 bases and J by 12 bases, with 14 bases between. Written as DNA, the CDR3 is TGCAGTGCTAGACCCCACCGGGACTGGCAGTTCTTC. Translated, it gives CSARPHRDWQFF.

Remarks on this clonotype: An end of the junction does not agree with germline; a read error may underlie this. J is TRBJ2-6 and V is TRBV28; D is ambiguous. CDR3 length: 18 amino acids. The germline gives CDR1 MDHEN, CDR2 SYDVKM. The CDR3 loop reads CASSPSLGLGSVANALTF. The CDR3, as DNA: TGTGCCAGCAGTCCATCTTTAGGGTTGGGAAGTGTCGCCAACGCCCTGACTTTC.

The V gene is TRBV3-1, the J gene TRBJ2-7, with 8 bases fitting TRBD2. CDR1 LGHDT and CDR2 YNNKEL come from the germline V gene (reference sequence). The CDR3 runs 16 residues. Losses at the gene ends were 0 bases for V and 5 bases for J; bases not matched to a gene: 9. CDR3 sequence (DNA): TGTGCCAGCAGCCAAGAAGGAAGTCTAGCGGGCAACGAGCAGTACTTC. Amino acid sequence: CASSQEGSLAGNEQYF.

This clonotype has a handful of counts. The rearrangement uses TRBV20-1 and TRBJ2-7, with 10 bases that match TRBD1. CDR1 and CDR2 (germline): DFQATT, SNEGSKA (reference sequence). V lost 3 bases to trimming and J lost 7 bases; unmatched junction nucleotides: 9. This CDR3 has 14 amino acids. The CDR3 here is CSARGNKGQGEQYF. The CDR3, as DNA: TGCAGTGCTAGGGGGAATAAGGGACAGGGGGAGCAGTACTTC.

This clonotype was observed a few times. CDR3 loop: CATSDELATTGYNEQFF. Written as DNA, the CDR3 is TGTGCCACCAGTGATGAGCTCGCGACGACTGGTTACAATGAGCAGTTCTTC. The V gene is TRBV24-1, the J gene TRBJ2-1; D remains ambiguous. The CDR3 spans 17 residues. Germline V CDR1 and CDR2: KGHDR, SFDVKD. Between the trimmed V and J ends, which lost 3 bases and 4 bases, there was a span of 18 bases.

This clonotype occurred a few times. The genes are TRBV30 and TRBJ2-7; D is unresolved. The CDR3 runs 13 residues. Trimming cost V 2 bases and J 0 bases, with 8 bases left between them. Germline V lookup: CDR1 GTSNPN, CDR2 SVGIG (reference sequence). The CDR3 region is CAWSLSASYEQYF. CDR3 DNA sequence: TGTGCCTGGAGTCTTTCTGCCTCCTACGAGCAGTACTTC.

This chain uses TRBV7-2 with TRBJ1-2, with D maybe TRBD1 (5 bases). Germline V gene sequence: CDR1 SGHTA, CDR2 FQGNSA. Trimming took off 0 bases at V and 2 bases at J, with 13 bases between the two ends. The CDR3 sequence is 16 residues long. The CDR3 coding sequence is TGTGCCAGCAGCTTAGCGGGGAGGGGATTGAACTATGGCTACACCTTC. Translating gives CASSLAGRGLNYGYTF.

The J gene is TRBJ1-6, the V gene TRBV30; 7 bases align to TRBD1. Unmatched junction bases numbered 6, after V lost 4 bases and J lost 9 bases. This CDR3 has 13 residues. Per the germline V gene, CDR1 is GTSNPN and CDR2 is SVGIG (reference sequence). CDR3 protein: CAWKSGGRSPLHF. In nucleotides, the CDR3 is TGTGCCTGGAAATCAGGGGGACGTTCACCCCTCCACTTT.

This clonotype was picked up a small number of times. The CDR3: CASSFGTEAGNEQYF. The DNA for the CDR3 is TGTGCCAGCAGCTTTGGGACAGAGGCAGGAAACGAGCAGTACTTC. The chain links TRBV11-3 to TRBJ2-7; 7 positions agree with TRBD1. The CDR3 is 15 amino acids. Trimming took 3 bases from V and 5 from J; bases not matched to a gene: 10. Germline lookup yields CDR1 SGHNT and CDR2 YENEEA.

This clonotype was found once. A much more abundant neighbour one base away suggests this may be a read error. The rearrangement links TRBV11-2 to TRBJ2-5; no definite D call. The germline gives CDR1 SGHAT, CDR2 FQNNGV. The CDR3 loop spans 13 amino acids. The CDR3 sequence is CASSLAHQGTQYF. The CDR3 DNA is TGTGCCAGCAGCTTAGCCCATCAAGGGACCCAGTACTTC.

The chain recombines TRBV28 with TRBJ1-2, with D unresolved. The V end lost 2 bases, the J end lost 1 base, and 8 bases lay between the germline ends. Germline CDR1 reads MDHEN; CDR2 reads SYDVKM. CDR3 length equals 14 residues. In nucleotides, the CDR3 is TGTGCCAGCAGTTTAGCAGATTTTAACTATGGCTACACCTTC. Protein product: CASSLADFNYGYTF.

The genes are TRBV4-2 and TRBJ1-4; tentative D call: TRBD1 (6 bases). The CDR3 runs to 14 residues. V was shortened by 7 bases and J by 4 bases, with 13 bases between the two germline ends. The germline V gene encodes CDR1 LGHNA and CDR2 YNFKEQ. CDR3 coding DNA: TGTGCCAGCAACGCTAGGGGGAATAATGAAAAACTGTTTTTT. It specifies CASNARGNNEKLFF.

The chain joins TRBV18 to TRBJ2-5; D is possibly TRBD1 or TRBD2 (5 bases each). The J call is uncertain, as TRBJ2-1 better fits the DNA end. The germline CDR1 and CDR2 sequences are KGHSH and LQKENI. This CDR3 is built from 14 residues. CDR3 sequence reads: CASSPPGRQETQFF. The CDR3 DNA is TGTGCCAGCTCACCACCGGGACGCCAAGAGACCCAGTTCTTC.

In this sample, this clonotype turned up a few times. The chain joins TRBV6-2 or TRBV6-3 to TRBJ2-5, with TRBD1 identical over 9 bases. The DNA matches TRBJ2-7 better at its end, which makes the J call doubtful. In germline, CDR1 is MNHEY, CDR2 SVGEGT. The CDR3 has 17 amino acids. The chain's CDR3 is CASSYSTAGTGFYEQYF. DNA of the CDR3: TGTGCCAGCAGTTACTCGACAGCCGGGACAGGGTTTTACGAGCAGTACTTC.

The rearrangement joins TRBV20-1 to TRBJ2-3, with 8 bases aligning to TRBD2. Per the germline V gene, CDR1 is DFQATT and CDR2 is SNEGSKA (reference sequence). V was clipped by 5 bases and J by 4 bases; unmatched bases: 11. This CDR3 comprises 15 residues. This CDR3 is CSAPSDGGAADTQYF. The CDR3 DNA is TGCAGTGCTCCGAGTGACGGGGGGGCGGCAGATACGCAGTATTTT.

CDR3 region: CASSQGKRGDVLTF. Written as DNA, the CDR3 is TGTGCCAGCAGCCAAGGAAAGAGAGGGGATGTCCTGACTTTC. The rearrangement joins TRBV3-1 to TRBJ2-6; either TRBD1 or TRBD2 may fit D (5 bases each). From germline, CDR1 is LGHDT and CDR2 YNNKEL (reference sequence). V shed 1 base and J shed 13 bases, with 14 bases lying between them. The CDR3 consists of 14 residues.

This sequence joins TRBV18 and TRBJ2-5; TRBD1 matches at 7 bases. Germline-derived CDR1 and CDR2 are KGHSH and LQKENI. V dropped 3 bases and J dropped 5; count of bases not matched to a gene: 15. The CDR3 runs to 17 residues. CDR3 nucleotides: TGTGCCAGCTCACCCCAATCGACAGGGATAGGTTTGGAGACCCAGTACTTC. Encoded protein: CASSPQSTGIGLETQYF.

This clonotype was seen more than once but under ten times. The chain has TRBV6-2 or TRBV6-3 and TRBJ2-7; D not resolved. Germline CDR1 and CDR2: MNHEY and SVGEGT. This CDR3 contains 13 residues. Trimming pared 2 bases from V and 3 bases from J, leaving 8 bases between. The CDR3 loop is CASSYVTRYEQYF. The CDR3 coding sequence is TGTGCCAGCAGTTACGTGACACGCTACGAGCAGTACTTC.

This chain uses TRBV27 with TRBJ1-6, with a tentative D call TRBD1 (6 bases). This CDR3 is 15 amino acids long. Trimming took 3 bases from V and 9 from J, leaving 15 bases between them. Germline V gene lookup returns CDR1 MNHEY and CDR2 SMNVEV (reference sequence). The DNA of the CDR3 is TGTGCCAGCAGTTTTCTGGGGGCGCAAGGTTCACCCCTCCACTTT. Protein product: CASSFLGAQGSPLHF.

This rearrangement joins TRBV5-1 to TRBJ1-1; 8 bases agree with TRBD1. CDR1 SGHRS and CDR2 YFSETQ come from the germline V gene. Unmatched junction bases numbered 5, after V lost 0 bases and J lost 1 base. The CDR3 covers 16 residues. CDR3 nucleotide sequence: TGCGCCAGCAGCTTGGAGGACAGGGCGGCGAACACTGAAGCTTTCTTT. Protein product: CASSLEDRAANTEAFF.

This rearrangement joins TRBV9 to TRBJ2-7; 9 bases line up with TRBD2. V trimming: 1 base; J trimming: 4 bases; junction bases outside the gene matches: 6. Germline V gene data show CDR1 as SGDLS and CDR2 as YYNGEE. This CDR3 contains 15 residues. CDR3 coding DNA: TGTGCCAGCAGCGTATCCGGCGGGGGGGCTTACGAGCAGTACTTC. Protein sequence: CASSVSGGGAYEQYF.

This clonotype is a singleton in its sample. The chain has TRBV2 and TRBJ2-5; D remains ambiguous. The J call may be faulty, since TRBJ2-7 better matches the DNA end. Germline CDR1 reads SNHLY; CDR2 reads FYNNEI. The CDR3 contains 13 residues. CDR3 region: CASSEVWTYEQYF. CDR3 DNA: TGTGCCAGCAGTGAGGTGTGGACCTACGAGCAGTACTTC.

This clonotype was found a few times. The rearrangement uses TRBV20-1 and TRBJ2-5, with TRBD2 matching over 7 bases. V shed 4 bases, J shed 2 bases, and the junction held 1 base outside the gene matches. CDR3 size: 12 residues. Per the germline V gene, CDR1 is DFQATT and CDR2 is SNEGSKA (reference sequence). In DNA form, the CDR3 reads TGCAGTGCTAAGCGGGGACAAGAGACCCAGTACTTC. Translating it yields CSAKRGQETQYF.

The sample holds a few counts of this clonotype. The V gene is TRBV20-1, the J gene TRBJ1-1; unclear D gene. This CDR3 contains 15 residues. Trimming shortened V by 1 base and J by 3 bases, and 15 bases separated the two germline ends. Germline CDR1 and CDR2: DFQATT and SNEGSKA (reference sequence). The CDR3 DNA reads TGCAGTGCTAGAGGCAAAGCGTGGTTCCACACTGAAGCTTTCTTT. Its protein is CSARGKAWFHTEAFF.

The chain joins TRBV4-1 to TRBJ1-2; D remains unclear. Germline values: CDR1 MGHRA, CDR2 YSYEKL. CDR3 length: 14 residues. Trimming removed 0 bases at V and 2 bases at J, with 7 bases between. The CDR3: CASSQEWRNYGYTF. As DNA, the CDR3 is TGCGCCAGCAGCCAAGAATGGAGAAACTATGGCTACACCTTC.

V usage is TRBV10-3 and J usage is TRBJ2-1; 8 bases align to TRBD2. This CDR3 contains 13 residues. CDR1 and CDR2 (germline): ENHRY, SYGVKD. The trim removed 6 bases at V and 7 bases at J, leaving 5 bases unmatched. The chain's CDR3 is CAISRGGLNEQFF. The CDR3 nucleotides are TGTGCCATCAGCCGGGGGGGCTTGAATGAGCAGTTCTTC.

This clonotype was observed a handful of times. The CDR3 loop is CASRATSGKETQYF. The CDR3 DNA sequence: TGTGCCAGCAGGGCTACTAGCGGGAAAGAGACCCAGTACTTC. The chain is built from TRBV14 and TRBJ2-5; 10 bases fit TRBD2. The CDR3 spans 14 residues. J was trimmed by 3 bases and V by 6 bases; bases with no gene match: 4. The germline CDR1 and CDR2 sequences are SGHDN and FVKESK.

The rearrangement joins TRBV10-3 to TRBJ1-1, with D hard to call. Germline loops: CDR1 ENHRY, CDR2 SYGVKD. The CDR3 is 13 amino acids. V lost 10 bases to trimming and J lost 1 base, with 13 bases between them. The CDR3 loop reads CASSGDPNTEAFF. CDR3 DNA sequence: TGTGCCAGCTCAGGTGATCCGAACACTGAAGCTTTCTTT.

This clonotype came up a few times. The V gene is TRBV27, the J gene TRBJ2-3; D might be TRBD2 (6 bases). The V gene lost 2 bases and the J gene lost 6 bases, with 15 bases spanning the gap. CDR3 length equals 15 residues. CDR1 and CDR2 from the germline V gene are MNHEY and SMNVEV (reference sequence). CDR3 amino acids: CASSLEFRGADTQYF. CDR3 DNA: TGTGCCAGCAGTTTAGAGTTCCGCGGGGCGGATACGCAGTATTTT.

The J gene is TRBJ2-4, the V gene TRBV15, with TRBD2 identical over 9 bases. The germline CDR1 and CDR2 sequences are LNHNV and YYDKDF (reference sequence). V was pared by 2 bases and J by 13 bases, with 15 bases of the junction left unmatched. The CDR3 totals 16 residues. The CDR3 nucleotides are TGTGCCACCAGCAGAACCAGCGGGGGGCTAAACAATGAGCAGTACTTC. Protein product: CATSRTSGGLNNEQYF.

The J gene is TRBJ2-5, the V gene TRBV6-2 or TRBV6-3; no reliable D call. Trimming pared 5 bases from V and 13 bases from J, leaving 14 bases between. CDR1 is MNHEY and CDR2 is SVGEGT in the germline V gene. CDR3 length: 11 amino acids. CDR3 bases: TGTGCCAGCAGTGATCCGGACCCCCTGTACTTC. Amino acids: CASSDPDPLYF.

The CDR3 loop is CASSRDDRAYEQYF. The CDR3, as DNA: TGCGCCAGCAGCAGAGACGACAGGGCCTACGAGCAGTACTTC. The rearrangement uses TRBV5-1 and TRBJ2-7; 7 nucleotides match TRBD1. From germline, CDR1 is SGHRS and CDR2 YFSETQ. The V gene end was trimmed by 4 bases and the J gene end by 2 bases; junction bases not matched to a gene: 6. This CDR3 spans 14 amino acids. The full variable domain, rest sourced from reference TRBV5-1 and TRBJ2-7, is KAGVTQTPRYLIKTRGQQVTLSCSPISGHRSVSWYQQTPGQGLQFLFEYFSETQRNKGNFPGRFSGRQFSNSRSEMNVSTLELGDSALYLCASSRDDRAYEQYFGPGTRLTVT.